Ten or more counts support the clone carrying this T cell receptor beta chain. Its antigen is not known. The data are from a study of CD8 T cells in ankylosing spondylitis. Regarding the study as a whole: Several highly homologous variants made up a TCR beta motif, and this motif appeared characteristic of ankylosing spondylitis blood. Enrichment of disease-linked clones was reportedly significant in matched ankylosing spondylitis synovial fluid. A number of the motif variants had already been described in reactive arthritis synovial fluid and blood.

Using quantitative 5'-RACE with molecular barcodes, the authors made TCR beta libraries. TCRdb called the 5' RACE reads again in MiXCR, with one record for every CDR3 protein. The data hold more than 400,000 distinct CDR3 sequences, with approximately 5% observed a single time. The CDR3 extends over 14 amino acids. V dropped 4 bases and J dropped 11; count of bases not matched to a gene: 9. Germline V CDR1 and CDR2: SGHRS, YFSETQ. Material for sequencing was blood, either unsorted or a sorted T cell fraction (not recorded which). This chain links TRBV5-1 with TRBJ1-6, with 7 bases aligning to TRBD1. The sequence was obtained from a male donor with ankylosing spondylitis. Here the CDR3 DNA reads TGCGCCAGCAGCGAAAACAGGGGAACCGCACCCCTCCACTTT. Protein sequence: CASSENRGTAPLHF.